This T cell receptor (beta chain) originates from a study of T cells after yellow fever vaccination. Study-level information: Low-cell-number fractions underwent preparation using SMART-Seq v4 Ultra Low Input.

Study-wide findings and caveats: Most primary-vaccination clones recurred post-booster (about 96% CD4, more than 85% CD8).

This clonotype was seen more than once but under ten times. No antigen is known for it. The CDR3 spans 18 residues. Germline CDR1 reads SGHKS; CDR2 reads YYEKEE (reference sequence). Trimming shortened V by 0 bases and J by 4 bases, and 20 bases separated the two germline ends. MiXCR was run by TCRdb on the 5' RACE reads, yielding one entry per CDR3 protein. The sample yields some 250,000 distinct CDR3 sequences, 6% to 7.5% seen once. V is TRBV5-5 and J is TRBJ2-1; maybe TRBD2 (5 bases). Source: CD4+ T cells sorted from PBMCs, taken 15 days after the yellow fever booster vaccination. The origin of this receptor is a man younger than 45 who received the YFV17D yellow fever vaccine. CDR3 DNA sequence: TGTGCCAGCAGCTTGGTAGCGACCCGGGCCCTTCTTTACAATGAGCAGTTCTTC. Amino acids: CASSLVATRALLYNEQFF.